The present T cell receptor beta chain was sequenced within a study of T cell repertoires in cytomegalovirus infection. The CDR3 is 13 residues long. Germline V gene sequence: CDR1 MNHEY, CDR2 SMNVEV (reference sequence). V gave up 2 bases and J gave up 6 bases, with 8 bases separating them. To note about this clonotype: The antigen remains undetermined.

TCRdb reprocessed the reads with MiXCR, giving one entry per CDR3 protein. The profile shows roughly 500,000 distinct CDR3 sequences, 33% of them singletons. General study findings and limits: People with CMV and the relevant HLA were identified by cumulative public TCR beta family frequency. CMV-specific TCR beta clonotypes restricted by HLA-C were the ones dominating the ex vivo response.

Sequencing used cultured PBMCs, obtained from culture after CMV antigen stimulation. The origin of this receptor is a human donor in good health (CMV status not recorded). Some clones in this sample may be carry-over from other donors' samples. This sequence joins TRBV27 and TRBJ2-1, with D perhaps TRBD2 (6 bases). CDR3 amino acids: CASSLLASNEQFF. The DNA for the CDR3 is TGTGCCAGCAGTTTACTAGCGTCCAATGAGCAGTTCTTC.